This TCR beta chain was sequenced for a study of HIV-infected patients and healthy controls. Across the whole study: In about 90% of the 16 patients, CD4 counts climbed slightly after three months but remained subnormal.

Alpha and beta constant-region primers primed reverse transcription of around 500 ng RNA. Separate chain-specific third strand synthesis with multiplexing indices produced the alpha and beta libraries. TCRdb passed the 5' RACE reads through MiXCR, listing each CDR3 protein once. The table has about 7,900 distinct CDR3 sequences, 8% to 9.5% seen once. V was trimmed by 1 base and J by 6 bases, leaving 15 bases between them. The germline CDR1 and CDR2 sequences are SGHTA and FQGNSA. This CDR3 is 15 amino acids long. On this clonotype: What it binds is not known.

Study-level findings and limits: MAIT alpha-chain CDR3s were frequent in healthy controls, depleted in HIV+. Significantly higher mean Gini indices appeared in HIV-infected repertoires, possibly reflecting oligoclonality.

Roughly three months, about 14 weeks, into antiretroviral therapy, follow-up blood was collected. All unsorted peripheral T cells were captured because whole blood was used without fractionation. The V call is TRBV7-2, the J call TRBJ1-1, with D tentatively TRBD1 (6 bases). The receptor was isolated from an adult with HIV infection. The starting material was blood, obtained during antiretroviral therapy. Written as DNA, the CDR3 is TGTGCCAGCAGCTTAGTACTGGGGGGGGCCCCTGAAGCTTTCTTT. Its translation: CASSLVLGGAPEAFF. Based on the CDR3 plus reference TRBV7-2 and TRBJ1-1, the full variable domain is GAGVSQSPSNKVTEKGKDVELRCDPISGHTALYWYRQSLGQGLEFLIYFQGNSAPDKSGLPSDRFSAERTGGSVSTLTIQRTQQEDSAVYLCASSLVLGGAPEAFFGQGTRLTVV.